This passage covers 20 T cell receptor beta chains from one sample sequenced in a study of T cell responses to AZD1222 COVID-19 vaccine. Clones were read by immunoSEQ multiplex PCR, and TCRdb kept only the in-frame ones, dropping some. In the table there are 130,000 to 150,000 clones, roughly 92% of which are singletons. Sequencing was performed on peripheral blood, taken on day 0 of AZD1222 vaccination. The receptors originated from an adult in good health.

The chain has TRBV2 and TRBJ2-1, with 7 nucleotides matching TRBD1. Germline V gene sequence: CDR1 SNHLY, CDR2 FYNNEI. J gave up 2 bases and V 0 bases, and 1 base lay outside the gene matches. The CDR3 runs 15 residues. The CDR3 sequence is CASSEAGGAYNEQFF. DNA of the CDR3: TGTGCCAGCAGTGAAGCAGGGGGCGCCTACAATGAGCAGTTCTTC.

The chain is built from TRBV5-1 and TRBJ2-2; D remains ambiguous. The CDR3 loop spans 11 amino acids. V was trimmed by 4 bases and J by 5 bases, leaving 3 bases between them. Germline CDR1 and CDR2: SGHRS and YFSETQ. CDR3 sequence reads: CASSGTGELFF. The CDR3 DNA is TGCGCCAGCAGCGGTACCGGGGAGCTGTTTTTT.

CDR3 region: CAIRSRTDITYEQYF. In DNA, the CDR3 is TGTGCCATCAGGTCGAGGACCGATATAACCTACGAGCAGTACTTC. This rearrangement joins TRBV10-3 to TRBJ2-7; D is undetermined. Trimming removed 6 bases at V and 2 bases at J, with 17 bases between. This CDR3 contains 15 residues. The V gene's germline CDR1 is ENHRY and CDR2 SYGVKD.

V and J are TRBV7-8 and TRBJ1-3, with no clear D. Germline V gene sequence: CDR1 SGHVS, CDR2 FQNEAQ. The V and J ends lost 1 base and 0 bases respectively, with 7 bases between them. The CDR3 loop spans 15 amino acids. The CDR3 nucleotides read TGTGCCAGCAGCTTAGGCAGGTCCTCTGGAAACACCATATATTTT. Translation: CASSLGRSSGNTIYF.

J is TRBJ2-2 and V is TRBV30; D is possibly TRBD2 (6 bases). Germline V gives CDR1 GTSNPN, CDR2 SVGIG (reference sequence). CDR3 length: 14 residues. V was cut by 2 bases and J by 3 bases, with 10 bases left in between. CDR3 DNA sequence: TGTGCCTGGAGTCCCGGAGGGTACACCGGGGAGCTGTTTTTT. As protein: CAWSPGGYTGELFF.

J is TRBJ1-1 and V is TRBV6-5; TRBD1 might be the D (5 bases). The germline V gene has CDR1 MNHEY and CDR2 SVGAGI. The V gene lost 2 bases and the J gene lost 2 bases, with 15 bases spanning the gap. CDR3 length equals 16 residues. The CDR3 bases are TGTGCCAGCAGTTACGATTACCTCGGGGGAAACACTGAAGCTTTCTTT. Amino acids: CASSYDYLGGNTEAFF.

This chain's CDR3 is CSVEDHRGRDSDTEAFF. The CDR3, as DNA: TGCAGCGTTGAAGATCACAGGGGGCGGGATTCGGACACTGAAGCTTTCTTT. The gene calls are TRBV29-1 and TRBJ1-1; TRBD1 matches at 9 bases. This CDR3 is built from 17 residues. Trimming cost V 0 bases and J 3 bases; bases outside gene matches: 11. Per germline, CDR1 SQVTM and CDR2 ANQGSEA.

The genes are TRBV12-5 and TRBJ1-1, with no clear D. V was clipped by 2 bases and J by 4 bases, with 11 bases between them. CDR1 is LGHNT, CDR2 FRNRAP, per germline. The CDR3 loop spans 14 amino acids. CDR3 coding DNA: TGTGCTAGTGGTTTGTGGTACTTGGGCACTGAAGCTTTCTTT. It specifies CASGLWYLGTEAFF.

The V call is TRBV11-2, the J call TRBJ1-5; D uncertain. Germline V lookup: CDR1 SGHAT, CDR2 FQNNGV. The CDR3 length is 16 residues. Trimming pared 1 base from V and 3 bases from J, leaving 13 bases between. The CDR3 loop is CASSLGGVRDNQPQHF. Written as DNA, the CDR3 is TGTGCCAGCAGCTTAGGTGGGGTGAGGGACAATCAGCCCCAGCATTTT.

The chain carries TRBV10-2 and TRBJ2-3; D perhaps matches TRBD2 (6 bases). Trimming removed 0 bases from V and 2 bases from J, with 15 bases in between. CDR1 WSHSY and CDR2 SAAADI come from the germline V gene. This CDR3 has 17 residues. CDR3: CASSESISGDSTDTQYF. The DNA of the CDR3 is TGCGCCAGCAGTGAGTCTATTAGCGGAGATTCCACAGATACGCAGTATTTT.

The chain combines TRBV30 with TRBJ2-1; 10 bases line up with TRBD2. Germline values: CDR1 GTSNPN, CDR2 SVGIG (reference sequence). CDR3 length equals 14 residues. After removal of 4 bases from V and 0 bases from J, the junction contained 0 bases not matched to a gene. CDR3 sequence (DNA): TGTGCCTGGACTAGCGGGAGCTCCTACAATGAGCAGTTCTTC. As protein: CAWTSGSSYNEQFF.

This chain connects TRBV14 to TRBJ2-3; 7 bases fit TRBD2. CDR1 and CDR2 (germline): SGHDN, FVKESK. The CDR3 runs 20 residues. V was pared by 3 bases and J by 7 bases, with 25 bases of the junction left unmatched. CDR3 nucleotides: TGTGCCAGCAGCCATCCCAAGAGGGCCCCTGGCGGGAGAAGGTTACATACGCAGTATTTT. It encodes CASSHPKRAPGGRRLHTQYF.

V usage is TRBV28 and J usage is TRBJ2-7; TRBD1 agrees at 7 bases. The V gene's germline CDR1 is MDHEN and CDR2 SYDVKM. The CDR3 has 13 residues. Trimming took 6 bases from V and 2 from J; bases not matched to a gene: 4. In DNA, the CDR3 is TGTGCCAGCAGCATCGGGACAGCCTACGAGCAGTACTTC. Translated: CASSIGTAYEQYF.

The CDR3 spells CASSGVRGPDTGELFF. In nucleotides, the CDR3 is TGTGCCAGCAGTGGGGTACGGGGGCCGGACACCGGGGAGCTGTTTTTT. J is TRBJ2-2 and V is TRBV2; the D call may be TRBD1 or TRBD2 (6 bases each). The germline CDR1 and CDR2 sequences are SNHLY and FYNNEI. CDR3 length: 16 residues. Trimming left V 4 bases short and J 3 bases short, with 15 bases between.

This clone was seen just once. This chain links TRBV27 with TRBJ1-2; the D gene is possibly TRBD1 (5 bases). CDR3 length equals 14 residues. The germline V gene has CDR1 MNHEY and CDR2 SMNVEV (reference sequence). Trimming cost V 0 bases and J 1 base, with 6 bases left between them. The CDR3 reads CASSLSDSNYGYTF. DNA of the CDR3: TGTGCCAGCAGTTTATCCGACAGTAACTATGGCTACACCTTC.

This chain joins TRBV9 and TRBJ1-1; no clear D gene. Germline V lookup: CDR1 SGDLS, CDR2 YYNGEE. The CDR3 covers 15 residues. V lost 3 bases and J 1 base, leaving 13 bases between the germline ends. CDR3 amino acids: CASSALPQTNTEAFF. The CDR3 region has the DNA TGTGCCAGCAGCGCGTTACCTCAAACGAACACTGAAGCTTTCTTT.

The V call is TRBV27, the J call TRBJ1-2; D may be TRBD1 (5 bases). Germline V gene data show CDR1 as MNHEY and CDR2 as SMNVEV (reference sequence). The CDR3 sequence is 14 residues long. The ends were cut back, 3 bases at V and 2 bases at J, with 10 bases in the middle. Here the CDR3 DNA reads TGTGCCAGCAGTTTCCTACCAGGGAACTATGGCTACACCTTC. Translating it yields CASSFLPGNYGYTF.

The chain joins TRBV21-1 to TRBJ2-1. TRBV21-1 is labeled a pseudogene. CDR3 length equals 10 residues. The DNA of the CDR3 is TGTGCCACCTCCTCATATGAGCAGTTCTTC. This translates into CATSSYEQFF.

The chain recombines TRBV6-4 with TRBJ2-2, with TRBD2 matching over 7 bases. The CDR3 covers 12 residues. Germline-derived CDR1 and CDR2 are MRHNA and SNTAGT. V was pared by 9 bases and J by 4 bases, with 2 bases of the junction left unmatched. The CDR3 is CASTGGTGELFF. The CDR3 nucleotides read TGTGCCAGTACGGGGGGCACCGGGGAGCTGTTTTTT.

The V and J genes are TRBV7-3 and TRBJ2-1; a weak D match, TRBD2 (5 bases). CDR3 length: 13 residues. Deletions cut 3 bases from V and 11 bases from J, with 14 bases between. Germline V gene sequence: CDR1 SGHTA, CDR2 FQGTGA. In nucleotides, the CDR3 is TGTGCCAGCAGCTTGGACTTAAACTACCAGCAGTTCTTC. Translation: CASSLDLNYQQFF. Combining the CDR3 with reference TRBV7-3 and TRBJ2-1 gives the whole variable domain GAGVSQTPSNKVTEKGKYVELRCDPISGHTALYWYRQSLGQGPEFLIYFQGTGAADDSGLPNDRFFAVRPEGSVSTLKIQRTERGDSAVYLCASSLDLNYQQFFGPGTRLTVL.